Presented here are 17 T cell receptor beta chains from one specimen sequenced in a study of cytomegalovirus exposure and HLA in healthy donors. Vbeta (60) and Jbeta (13) primers were used in the PCR. The assay was immunoSEQ multiplex PCR, and TCRdb's table has in-frame clones only and misses some. Of about 140,000 clones in the sample, 80% were seen once. Sequenced sample: PBMCs. These TCRs come from a man in his forties or fifties in good health and CMV-seronegative.

The chain joins TRBV28 to TRBJ2-7; 9 bases agree with TRBD1. Germline-derived CDR1 and CDR2 are MDHEN and SYDVKM. This CDR3 is 20 amino acids long. With V trimmed by 2 bases and J by 0 bases, 17 bases remained unmatched. Written as DNA, the CDR3 is TGTGCCAGCAGTTTAAGGCCGGGACAGGGAGGTCTCCTACTCTCCTACGAGCAGTACTTC. Translated: CASSLRPGQGGLLLSYEQYF.

The chain couples TRBV30 to TRBJ1-2; 7 nucleotides match TRBD1. V dropped 4 bases and J dropped 7; count of bases not matched to a gene: 9. This CDR3 is built from 13 residues. The germline V gene has CDR1 GTSNPN and CDR2 SVGIG (reference sequence). The CDR3 loop reads CAWNYEGGSGYTF. The CDR3 DNA follows: TGTGCCTGGAATTACGAAGGGGGCAGTGGCTACACCTTC. The full variable domain, rest sourced from reference TRBV30 and TRBJ1-2, is SQTIHQWPATLVQPVGSPLSLECTVEGTSNPNLYWYRQAAGRGLQLLFYSVGIGQISSEVPQNLSASRPQDRQFILSSKKLLLSDSGFYLCAWNYEGGSGYTFGSGTRLTVV.

The chain uses TRBV28 and TRBJ2-5; D unclear. V gave up 5 bases and J gave up 1 base, with 8 bases separating them. The CDR3 consists of 13 residues. The germline V gene has CDR1 MDHEN and CDR2 SYDVKM. Here the CDR3 DNA reads TGTGCCAGCAGTCAACTGAGCCAAGAGACCCAGTACTTC. Its protein is CASSQLSQETQYF.

J is TRBJ1-2 and V is TRBV19; maybe TRBD1 (6 bases). The CDR3 extends over 17 amino acids. Trimming removed 6 bases at V and 2 bases at J, with 22 bases between. The germline gives CDR1 LNHDA, CDR2 SQIVND (reference sequence). Written as DNA, the CDR3 is TGTGCCAGTAGGAAAAGGACAGACACTATCACGAACTATGGCTACACCTTC. It specifies CASRKRTDTITNYGYTF.

The sample holds a few counts of this clone. This sequence joins TRBV5-4 and TRBJ2-3, with TRBD1 as a possible D gene (6 bases). This CDR3 is 16 amino acids long. V gave up 5 bases and J gave up 2 bases, with 18 bases separating them. In germline, CDR1 is SGHNT, CDR2 YYREEE (reference sequence). CDR3 coding DNA: TGTGCCAGCAGTACGGATAAGGGACATGTCACAGATACGCAGTATTTT. It translates to CASSTDKGHVTDTQYF.

The rearrangement joins TRBV30 to TRBJ1-1; 8 bases are shared with TRBD1. The trim removed 4 bases at V and 4 bases at J, leaving 8 bases unmatched. The CDR3 runs 14 residues. Germline V gives CDR1 GTSNPN, CDR2 SVGIG (reference sequence). The CDR3 protein is CAWIPQGAGTEAFF. Written as DNA, the CDR3 is TGTGCCTGGATCCCCCAGGGGGCAGGCACTGAAGCTTTCTTT.

V usage is TRBV30 and J usage is TRBJ2-3; 12 nucleotides match TRBD2. In germline, CDR1 is GTSNPN, CDR2 SVGIG (reference sequence). V trimming: 3 bases; J trimming: 5 bases; junction bases outside the gene matches: 9. The CDR3 covers 16 residues. Written as DNA, the CDR3 is TGTGCCTGGAGCCTACCTAGCGGGGGGGCCGGAGATACGCAGTATTTT. This codes for CAWSLPSGGAGDTQYF.

The chain uses TRBV5-4 and TRBJ2-5, with 10 bases fitting TRBD2. The trim removed 2 bases at V and 5 bases at J, leaving 9 bases unmatched. Germline-derived CDR1 and CDR2 are SGHNT and YYREEE (reference sequence). CDR3 size: 16 residues. CDR3 region: CASSLDSGRAWETQYF. The DNA of the CDR3 is TGTGCCAGCAGCTTAGACAGCGGGAGGGCCTGGGAGACCCAGTACTTC.

The chain carries TRBV27 and TRBJ1-2; no definite D call. Trimming left V 0 bases short and J 1 base short, with 6 bases between. Germline lookup yields CDR1 MNHEY and CDR2 SMNVEV (reference sequence). The CDR3 runs 14 residues. As DNA, the CDR3 is TGTGCCAGCAGTTTATCGGGCCATAACTATGGCTACACCTTC. This translates into CASSLSGHNYGYTF.

CDR3 DNA sequence: TGCGCCAGCAGCTTGGAAGGCAGGGGGCATCAGCCCCAGCATTTT. Translated: CASSLEGRGHQPQHF. The chain has TRBV5-1 and TRBJ1-5; 8 nucleotides align to TRBD1. This CDR3 comprises 15 residues. CDR1 and CDR2 (germline): SGHRS, YFSETQ. Losses at the gene ends were 0 bases for V and 5 bases for J; bases not matched to a gene: 4.

This chain connects TRBV4-2 to TRBJ2-1; D gene unclear. V was shortened by 1 base and J by 7 bases, with 29 bases between the two germline ends. This CDR3 is built from 20 residues. Germline CDR1 LGHNA, CDR2 YNFKEQ. CDR3 loop: CASSQGKLRPAEASRNEQFF. In DNA form, the CDR3 reads TGTGCCAGCAGCCAAGGAAAGCTTCGCCCCGCAGAGGCCTCGAGGAATGAGCAGTTCTTC.

For the CDR3, the DNA is TGTGCCAGCAGGGATACAGGGGGTCGCACTGAAGCTTTCTTT. This encodes CASRDTGGRTEAFF. The chain is built from TRBV14 and TRBJ1-1, with 8 bases lining up with TRBD1. Germline V lookup: CDR1 SGHDN, CDR2 FVKESK. The CDR3 consists of 14 residues. V was clipped by 6 bases and J by 4 bases; unmatched bases: 7.

The gene calls are TRBV2 and TRBJ2-3, with TRBD2 matching 8 bases. The CDR3 covers 16 residues. Germline-derived CDR1 and CDR2 are SNHLY and FYNNEI. With V trimmed by 3 bases and J by 0 bases, 5 bases remained unmatched. The CDR3 sequence: CASSDGGRLSTDTQYF. The CDR3, as DNA: TGTGCCAGCAGTGACGGCGGGAGGCTTAGCACAGATACGCAGTATTTT.

The CDR3 sequence is CASSSSLGGGTEAFF. For the CDR3, the DNA is TGTGCCAGCTCATCCTCTTTAGGGGGTGGCACTGAAGCTTTCTTT. The chain employs TRBV18 and TRBJ1-1; maybe TRBD1 (6 bases). CDR1 and CDR2 (germline): KGHSH, LQKENI. Trimming shortened V by 5 bases and J by 4 bases, and 17 bases separated the two germline ends. This CDR3 is 15 amino acids long.

This chain joins TRBV13 and TRBJ2-3; no clear D. CDR1 is PRHDT and CDR2 is FYEKMQ in the germline V gene (reference sequence). Trimming stripped 4 bases from V and 2 bases from J, with 13 bases between. The CDR3 extends over 15 amino acids. The DNA for the CDR3 is TGTGCCAGCAGCTCCTACGGTCTCCCCACAGATACGCAGTATTTT. Translation: CASSSYGLPTDTQYF.

This chain uses TRBV9 with TRBJ2-3, with TRBD1 matching 7 bases. Germline V lookup: CDR1 SGDLS, CDR2 YYNGEE. This CDR3 has 15 amino acids. Unmatched junction bases numbered 4, after V lost 0 bases and J lost 3 bases. The CDR3 DNA sequence: TGTGCCAGCAGCGTAGTTGGGACAGCAACAGATACGCAGTATTTT. Its translation is CASSVVGTATDTQYF.

This chain uses TRBV27 with TRBJ2-7, with 7 bases matching TRBD2. V lost 3 bases, J lost 2 bases, and 7 bases stayed unmatched. CDR1 is MNHEY, CDR2 SMNVEV, per germline (reference sequence). There are 15 residues in the CDR3. The chain's CDR3 is CASSFLSGDPYEQYF. DNA for the CDR3: TGTGCCAGCAGTTTCTTGAGCGGGGATCCCTACGAGCAGTACTTC.